This is a list of T cell receptor beta chains from one sample in a study of shared clonotypes between healthy human individuals. Profiling relied on immunoSEQ multiplex PCR, and the TCRdb table lists in-frame clones only, not all of them. The table has about 670,000 clones, roughly 70% seen once. The sequencing sample was made of memory CD4+ T cells sorted from blood. These receptors were obtained from a woman between 25 and 40 years old in good health. Each CDR3 is given with its conserved first and last residue. The D gene is left open where the match is weak. Size tells how often a clone was seen (once, few, many) or the class of an expanded clone, and some rows leave it out.

D gene: NA; CDR3 length: 16; clone size: NA; V gene: TRBV12-5; J gene: TRBJ2-1; CDR3 DNA: TGTGCTAGTGCCCCTCGGGGTAGCTTTGCCTACAATGAGCAGTTCTTC; CDR3 protein: CASAPRGSFAYNEQFF
D gene: NA; CDR3 length: 18; clone size: NA; V gene: TRBV5-1; J gene: TRBJ2-2; CDR3 DNA: TGCGCCAGCAGCATTAGGACGGCGGCCGCTTCGAACACCGGGGAGCTGTTTTTT; CDR3 protein: CASSIRTAAASNTGELFF
D gene: NA; CDR3 length: 14; clone size: once; V gene: TRBV6-5; J gene: TRBJ1-4; CDR3 DNA: TGTGCCAGCAGTTACGGACAAACTAATGAAAAACTGTTTTTT; CDR3 protein: CASSYGQTNEKLFF
D gene: TRBD1; CDR3 length: 15; clone size: once; V gene: TRBV5-1; J gene: TRBJ2-3; CDR3 DNA: TGCGCCAGCGCCTCTCCGACAGGGCGCACAGATACGCAGTATTTT; CDR3 protein: CASASPTGRTDTQYF
D gene: NA; CDR3 length: 13; clone size: NA; V gene: TRBV5-1; J gene: TRBJ2-4; CDR3 DNA: TGCGCCAGCAGCCAGAACGACGCGGACATTCAGTACTTC; CDR3 protein: CASSQNDADIQYF
D gene: TRBD2; CDR3 length: 14; clone size: few; V gene: TRBV5-1; J gene: TRBJ2-1; CDR3 DNA: TGCGCCAGCAGCTTGACGGGAGGGCCCTATGAGCAGTTCTTC; CDR3 protein: CASSLTGGPYEQFF
D gene: NA; CDR3 length: 15; clone size: NA; V gene: TRBV21-1; J gene: TRBJ2-2; CDR3 DNA: TGTGCCAGCAGCAAAGCCCGGAGGAACACCGGGGAGCTGTTTTTT; CDR3 protein: CASSKARRNTGELFF
D gene: TRBD2; CDR3 length: 19; clone size: NA; V gene: TRBV14; J gene: TRBJ2-1; CDR3 DNA: TGTGCCAGCAGCCTAACCTGGGCGGCCAACGGGAGGGCCTTAAATGAGCAGTTCTTC; CDR3 protein: CASSLTWAANGRALNEQFF
D gene: TRBD1; CDR3 length: 14; clone size: NA; V gene: TRBV7-9; J gene: TRBJ1-1; CDR3 DNA: TGTGCCAGCAGCATGACAGGGGGTAACACTGAAGCTTTCTTT; CDR3 protein: CASSMTGGNTEAFF
D gene: NA; CDR3 length: 14; clone size: NA; V gene: TRBV6-5; J gene: TRBJ2-7; CDR3 DNA: TGTGCCAGCAGTTACTCCCGCATCTCCTACGAGCAGTACTTC; CDR3 protein: CASSYSRISYEQYF
D gene: TRBD2; CDR3 length: 15; clone size: few; V gene: TRBV7-2; J gene: TRBJ2-1; CDR3 DNA: TGTGCCAGCAGCTTACAGCGGGACTCCTACAATGAGCAGTTCTTC; CDR3 protein: CASSLQRDSYNEQFF
D gene: NA; CDR3 length: 12; clone size: NA; V gene: TRBV7-9; J gene: TRBJ2-7; CDR3 DNA: TGTGCCAGCAGCTTAGCGGATGGACTCAGGTACTTC; CDR3 protein: CASSLADGLRYF
D gene: NA; CDR3 length: 13; clone size: few; V gene: TRBV28; J gene: TRBJ1-3; CDR3 DNA: TGTGCCAGCAGCATAGGGGACGGAAACACCATATATTTT; CDR3 protein: CASSIGDGNTIYF
D gene: NA; CDR3 length: 15; clone size: once; V gene: TRBV19; J gene: TRBJ1-5; CDR3 DNA: TGTGCCAGTAGTACGGACGGGAACCGGGCTCAGCCCCAGCATTTT; CDR3 protein: CASSTDGNRAQPQHF
D gene: NA; CDR3 length: 11; clone size: NA; V gene: TRBV28; J gene: TRBJ2-1; CDR3 DNA: TGTGCCAGCAGTTCTCGCTATGAGCAGTTCTTC; CDR3 protein: CASSSRYEQFF
D gene: NA; CDR3 length: 13; clone size: few; V gene: TRBV29-1; J gene: TRBJ2-3; CDR3 DNA: TGCAGCGTTGGTGGGACGTATACAGATACGCAGTATTTT; CDR3 protein: CSVGGTYTDTQYF
D gene: NA; CDR3 length: 12; clone size: NA; V gene: TRBV2; J gene: TRBJ2-7; CDR3 DNA: TGTGCCAGGAGAAAGGACGGATACGAGCAGTACTTC; CDR3 protein: CARRKDGYEQYF
D gene: NA; CDR3 length: 15; clone size: once; V gene: TRBV7-8; J gene: TRBJ1-4; CDR3 DNA: TGTGCCAGCAGCTTATTTACAGGGAGGAATGAAAAACTGTTTTTT; CDR3 protein: CASSLFTGRNEKLFF
D gene: NA; CDR3 length: 15; clone size: NA; V gene: TRBV2; J gene: TRBJ1-5; CDR3 DNA: TGTGCCAGCAACTGGGGGGGCGCAGGCAATCAGCCCCAGCATTTT; CDR3 protein: CASNWGGAGNQPQHF
D gene: NA; CDR3 length: 16; clone size: few; V gene: TRBV11-2; J gene: TRBJ2-7; CDR3 DNA: TGTGCCAGCAGCCTCCGGGGGCTTGGGGGAAAATACGAGCAGTACTTC; CDR3 protein: CASSLRGLGGKYEQYF
D gene: NA; CDR3 length: 13; clone size: NA; V gene: TRBV6-5; J gene: TRBJ1-5; CDR3 DNA: TGTGCCAGCAGCCGTGACGGGAATCAGCCCCAGCATTTT; CDR3 protein: CASSRDGNQPQHF
D gene: TRBD1; CDR3 length: 14; clone size: NA; V gene: TRBV5-1; J gene: TRBJ1-1; CDR3 DNA: TGCGCCAGCAGCATTACAGGGGGCGGGACTGAAGCTTTCTTT; CDR3 protein: CASSITGGGTEAFF
D gene: TRBD2; CDR3 length: 12; clone size: NA; V gene: TRBV19; J gene: TRBJ2-3; CDR3 DNA: TGTGCCAGTAGTACTAGCGGGGATACGCAGTATTTT; CDR3 protein: CASSTSGDTQYF
D gene: TRBD2; CDR3 length: 15; clone size: NA; V gene: TRBV28; J gene: TRBJ2-7; CDR3 DNA: TGTGCCAGCAGTTTTCTTGGGACTAAGGAGGGCGAGCAGTACTTC; CDR3 protein: CASSFLGTKEGEQYF
D gene: NA; CDR3 length: 15; clone size: many; V gene: TRBV28; J gene: TRBJ2-7; CDR3 DNA: TGTGCCAGCAGTTTACATGCAGGGGTCCCCTACGAGCAGTACTTC; CDR3 protein: CASSLHAGVPYEQYF
D gene: NA; CDR3 length: 14; clone size: NA; V gene: TRBV27; J gene: TRBJ1-1; CDR3 DNA: TGTGCCAGCAGTTTATGGACGGGGGACACTGAAGCTTTCTTT; CDR3 protein: CASSLWTGDTEAFF
D gene: TRBD1; CDR3 length: 17; clone size: NA; V gene: TRBV5-1; J gene: TRBJ2-1; CDR3 DNA: TGCGCCAGCAGCCGTATTCATAGGACAGGGGGCCTGAATGAGCAGTTCTTC; CDR3 protein: CASSRIHRTGGLNEQFF
D gene: TRBD1; CDR3 length: 14; clone size: NA; V gene: TRBV5-5; J gene: TRBJ1-1; CDR3 DNA: TGTGCCAGCAGGCCTACAGGGGCTGGCACTGAAGCTTTCTTT; CDR3 protein: CASRPTGAGTEAFF
D gene: NA; CDR3 length: 12; clone size: NA; V gene: TRBV18; J gene: TRBJ1-3; CDR3 DNA: TGTGCCGCCGGAGTCTCTGGAAACACCATATATTTT; CDR3 protein: CAAGVSGNTIYF
D gene: NA; CDR3 length: 15; clone size: NA; V gene: TRBV5-1; J gene: TRBJ2-6; CDR3 DNA: TGCGCCAGCAGCCACGGGACTTCTGGGGCCAACGTCCTGACTTTC; CDR3 protein: CASSHGTSGANVLTF
D gene: NA; CDR3 length: 15; clone size: NA; V gene: TRBV7-9; J gene: TRBJ1-5; CDR3 DNA: TGTGCCAGCAGCCATAGTCGGTTTTTCAATCAGCCCCAGCATTTT; CDR3 protein: CASSHSRFFNQPQHF